The 21 T cell receptor beta chains reported below all come from one sample, sequenced in a study of cytomegalovirus exposure and HLA in healthy donors. The PCR made use of 60 Vbeta and 13 Jbeta primers. The method was immunoSEQ multiplex PCR; TCRdb's version includes in-frame clones alone and lacks a portion of them. The table shows approximately 180,000 clones, with 65% to 80% occurring only once. Sequencing input: PBMCs. These receptors were collected from a woman in her thirties or forties in good health and CMV-seronegative.

The chain combines TRBV6-4 with TRBJ2-1; TRBD2 matches 8 bases. CDR1 MRHNA and CDR2 SNTAGT come from the germline V gene. J gave up 8 bases and V 6 bases, and 9 bases lay outside the gene matches. The CDR3 length is 14 residues. The CDR3 DNA sequence: TGTGCCAGCAGAGAGGCGGGAGGTAGAGATGAGCAGTTCTTC. This gives the protein CASREAGGRDEQFF.

J is TRBJ1-1 and V is TRBV6-5; D uncertain. V lost 2 bases and J 0 bases, leaving 4 bases between the germline ends. The CDR3 sequence is 13 residues long. CDR1 and CDR2 (germline): MNHEY, SVGAGI. The CDR3 loop reads CASSYRVNTEAFF. CDR3 DNA: TGTGCCAGCAGTTACCGGGTGAACACTGAAGCTTTCTTT.

This sequence joins TRBV5-4 and TRBJ2-1, with D hard to call. Germline CDR1 and CDR2: SGHNT and YYREEE (reference sequence). This CDR3 is 13 amino acids long. Between the trimmed V and J ends, which lost 4 bases and 3 bases, there was a span of 8 bases. The CDR3 protein is CASSLLNYNEQFF. The CDR3 DNA reads as TGTGCCAGCAGCCTCCTAAACTACAATGAGCAGTTCTTC.

The chain couples TRBV7-2 to TRBJ1-2; the D is unclear. Trimming took 1 base from V and 5 from J, leaving 14 bases between them. Germline V gene lookup returns CDR1 SGHTA and CDR2 FQGNSA. This CDR3 comprises 15 residues. The CDR3 region has the DNA TGTGCCAGCAGCTTAGATGGAGGCAACCCTTATGGCTACACCTTC. It yields the protein CASSLDGGNPYGYTF.

The J gene is TRBJ2-7, the V gene TRBV18, with TRBD1 identical over 10 bases. The CDR3 extends over 15 amino acids. Germline trimming cut 3 bases from V and 0 bases from J; bases unmatched to any gene: 2. CDR1 and CDR2 from the germline V gene are KGHSH and LQKENI. This CDR3 reads CASSPRDRGSYEQYF. CDR3 nucleotide sequence: TGTGCCAGCTCACCCCGGGACAGGGGCTCCTACGAGCAGTACTTC. The complete variable domain, with remaining parts taken from reference TRBV18 and TRBJ2-7, reads NAGVMQNPRHLVRRRGQEARLRCSPMKGHSHVYWYRQLPEEGLKFMVYLQKENIIDESGMPKERFSAEFPKEGPSILRIQQVVRGDSAAYFCASSPRDRGSYEQYFGPGTRLTVT.

The rearrangement joins TRBV9 to TRBJ2-1; TRBD2 matches 11 bases. The ends lost 1 base at V and 7 bases at J; junction bases unmatched: 4. CDR1 and CDR2 (germline): SGDLS, YYNGEE. The CDR3 has 15 amino acids. CDR3 protein: CASSVTSGSSNEQFF. The DNA for the CDR3 is TGTGCCAGCAGCGTAACTAGCGGGAGTAGTAATGAGCAGTTCTTC.

The CDR3 region has the DNA TGTGCCTGGAGCCTAGGTGATTATAGCAATCAGCCCCAGCATTTT. Translated: CAWSLGDYSNQPQHF. The chain has TRBV30 and TRBJ1-5; no reliable D call. This CDR3 spans 15 amino acids. Trimming took 3 bases from V and 0 from J, leaving 12 bases between them. CDR1 and CDR2 (germline): GTSNPN, SVGIG (reference sequence).

This chain joins TRBV6-6 and TRBJ1-1, with 7 bases lining up with TRBD1. This CDR3 is 15 amino acids long. Trimming at V came to 5 bases and at J to 0 bases, leaving 6 bases not matched to a gene. Germline V CDR1 and CDR2: MNHNY, SVGAGI (reference sequence). CDR3 sequence reads: CASSTLTGMNTEAFF. CDR3 DNA sequence: TGTGCCAGCAGTACCCTGACAGGGATGAACACTGAAGCTTTCTTT.

This clone was counted only a few times. The DNA of the CDR3 is TGTGCCTGGAACCCGCTCGGGCGGGGAGAACTTCTAGCCAAAAACATTCAGTACTTC. As protein: CAWNPLGRGELLAKNIQYF. This chain joins TRBV30 and TRBJ2-4; tentative D call: TRBD2 (6 bases). CDR1 is GTSNPN and CDR2 is SVGIG in the germline V gene (reference sequence). Trimming took 4 bases from V and 0 from J, leaving 25 bases between them. The CDR3 sequence is 19 residues long.

This sequence joins TRBV27 and TRBJ2-7; D is uncertain. The germline gives CDR1 MNHEY, CDR2 SMNVEV (reference sequence). The CDR3 is made up of 14 amino acids. V was trimmed by 3 bases and J by 0 bases, leaving 9 bases between them. The CDR3 sequence: CASSFGVPSYEQYF. The CDR3 DNA follows: TGTGCCAGCAGTTTTGGAGTTCCCTCCTACGAGCAGTACTTC.

The chain recombines TRBV19 with TRBJ2-2; 7 nucleotides line up with TRBD1. The V segment lost 7 bases and the J segment 4 bases; nucleotides outside the gene matches: 12. The length of the CDR3 is 16 residues. Germline V gene sequence: CDR1 LNHDA, CDR2 SQIVND (reference sequence). The CDR3 DNA is TGTGCCAGTAAAAGAACAGGGGTGCCGAGCACCGGGGAGCTGTTTTTT. It is translated as CASKRTGVPSTGELFF.

This clone was detected a few times. V usage is TRBV7-2 and J usage is TRBJ2-3; 8 bases fit TRBD2. From germline, CDR1 is SGHTA and CDR2 FQGNSA. The CDR3 covers 13 residues. V trimming: 3 bases; J trimming: 5 bases; junction bases outside the gene matches: 1. The CDR3 region has the DNA TGTGCCAGCAGCTTCCGGGGGGGAGATACGCAGTATTTT. It yields the protein CASSFRGGDTQYF.

This clone was counted a few times. The chain is built from TRBV29-1 and TRBJ1-2, with TRBD1 identical over 9 bases. The CDR3 length is 11 residues. The germline V gene has CDR1 SQVTM and CDR2 ANQGSEA. The trim removed 3 bases at V and 7 bases at J, leaving 0 bases unmatched. The CDR3: CSVEDRGGYTF. In DNA, the CDR3 is TGCAGCGTTGAGGACAGGGGTGGCTACACCTTC.

This clone has just a few counts. V usage is TRBV30 and J usage is TRBJ1-4, with D possibly matching TRBD1 (5 bases). Germline V lookup: CDR1 GTSNPN, CDR2 SVGIG (reference sequence). V gave up 5 bases and J gave up 8 bases, with 21 bases separating them. The CDR3 totals 15 residues. The CDR3 region is CAWGLGDPRGEKLFF. The CDR3 DNA reads as TGTGCCTGGGGACTAGGGGACCCGCGAGGGGAAAAACTGTTTTTT.

The chain is built from TRBV18 and TRBJ1-1, with 7 nucleotides matching TRBD1. V dropped 3 bases and J dropped 5; count of bases not matched to a gene: 9. Germline CDR1 is KGHSH and CDR2 is LQKENI. The CDR3 spans 15 residues. For the CDR3, the DNA is TGTGCCAGCTCACCGATAGACAGGGCTCGGACTGAAGCTTTCTTT. This gives the protein CASSPIDRARTEAFF.

The genes are TRBV27 and TRBJ1-1, with 7 bases that match TRBD1. V shed 4 bases, J shed 0 bases, and the junction held 5 bases outside the gene matches. Germline CDR1 reads MNHEY; CDR2 reads SMNVEV (reference sequence). CDR3 size: 15 residues. The CDR3 here is CASSSGGRMNTEAFF. CDR3 in DNA: TGTGCCAGCAGTTCAGGGGGACGCATGAACACTGAAGCTTTCTTT.

The rearrangement uses TRBV7-9 and TRBJ2-7; 8 nucleotides match TRBD2. J gave up 6 bases and V 5 bases, and 6 bases lay outside the gene matches. The CDR3 has 13 residues. Looked up from germline, CDR1 is SEHNR and CDR2 is FQNEAQ (reference sequence). CDR3 nucleotide sequence: TGTGCCAGCAGCCGTAGCGGGATCTCCGAGCAGTACTTC. Translation: CASSRSGISEQYF. The complete variable domain, with remaining parts taken from reference TRBV7-9 and TRBJ2-7, reads DTGVSQNPRHKITKRGQNVTFRCDPISEHNRLYWYRQTLGQGPEFLTYFQNEAQLEKSRLLSDRFSAERPKGSFSTLEIQRTEQGDSAMYLCASSRSGISEQYFGPGTRLTVT.

The rearrangement uses TRBV30 and TRBJ2-1; D is undetermined. Trimming cost V 0 bases and J 8 bases, with 8 bases left between them. Germline lookup yields CDR1 GTSNPN and CDR2 SVGIG (reference sequence). The CDR3 spans 12 residues. This CDR3 reads CAWSVLYYEQFF. CDR3 sequence (DNA): TGTGCCTGGAGTGTACTGTATTATGAGCAGTTCTTC.

The CDR3 bases are TGTGCCAGCAGCCAACAGGGGGAGGGAGGCTACACCTTC. As protein: CASSQQGEGGYTF. This chain joins TRBV7-3 and TRBJ1-2; 8 nucleotides align to TRBD1. Germline V gives CDR1 SGHTA, CDR2 FQGTGA. J was trimmed by 8 bases and V by 5 bases; bases with no gene match: 7. The CDR3 consists of 13 residues.

V gene TRBV12-5 combines with J gene TRBJ2-2; D call uncertain. Looked up from germline, CDR1 is LGHNT and CDR2 is FRNRAP. This CDR3 has 13 amino acids. Trimming took off 4 bases at V and 1 base at J, with 4 bases between the two ends. CDR3 protein: CASGSLNTGELFF. The CDR3 DNA reads TGTGCTAGTGGTTCCTTGAACACCGGGGAGCTGTTTTTT.

The chain links TRBV2 to TRBJ2-6, with 10 bases identical to TRBD1. This CDR3 has 17 amino acids. CDR1 and CDR2 from the germline V gene are SNHLY and FYNNEI. With 6 bases clipped from V and 0 bases from J, the junction kept 5 bases outside the gene matches. CDR3 protein: CASRQGQGISGANVLTF. The CDR3 coding sequence is TGTGCCAGCAGGCAGGGACAGGGGATCTCTGGGGCCAACGTCCTGACTTTC.